This T cell receptor beta chain was sequenced during a study of tumor-infiltrating lymphocytes in localized non-small cell lung cancer. V was pared by 0 bases and J by 3 bases, with 11 bases between. The CDR3 runs to 15 residues. Germline V gene sequence: CDR1 KGHSH, CDR2 LQKENI. Whole-study findings and limits: Tumor T-cell fraction was not associated with recurrence-free survival. Different pieces of the same tissue went to different assays, confounding technical variation with intratumor heterogeneity. Immunotypes IM1 and IM2 had similar TCR-derived T-cell fractions.

Turning to this clone: Its antigen is currently unknown.

Clones were read by immunoSEQ multiplex PCR, and TCRdb kept only the in-frame ones, dropping some. The table has over 10,000 clones, roughly 67% seen once; the top ten hold more than 6%. The rearrangement uses TRBV18 and TRBJ1-1; D is undetermined. Sequenced: lung tumor tissue. The source of this sequence is a human donor with non-small cell lung cancer. The CDR3 nucleotides read TGTGCCAGCTCACCACCGGGCAGTACGTACACTGAAGCTTTCTTT. Protein product: CASSPPGSTYTEAFF.